Listed below are T cell receptor beta chains from one sample, sequenced in a study of quantifying T cell responses using KT2 cells. TCRdb redid the calling of the UMI-ligation and nested PCR reads with MiXCR, one entry per CDR3 protein. The profile shows 25,000 to 35,000 distinct CDR3 sequences, around a tenth of them singletons. Sequenced: PBMCs spiked with cells of the T cell clone KT2. The source is a human donor. The CDR3 runs from the conserved cysteine through the conserved F or W. The D gene is left open where the match is weak. Size is omitted from some rows. Given values are once, few, many or a class for expanded clones.

TRBV7-9	few	-	TRBJ2-1	TGTGCCAGCAGCTACCCACCTACTCGGCGGGGGCGATCGCCTTACAATGAGCAGTTCTTC	CASSYPPTRRGRSPYNEQFF
TRBV7-9	few	TRBD1	TRBJ1-2	TGTGCCAGCAGCAACGGCAGGGGGCGTGAAGGCTACACCTTC	CASSNGRGREGYTF
TRBV3-1	many	-	TRBJ2-3	TGTGCCAGCAGCCAGAGGCGGCGGACCAGCACAGATACGCAGTATTTT	CASSQRRRTSTDTQYF
TRBV6-1	-	-	TRBJ1-5	TGTGCCAGCAGTATCCGGACGGGAGGGGATCAGCCCCAGCATTTT	CASSIRTGGDQPQHF
TRBV19	-	TRBD2	TRBJ2-5	TGTGCCAGTAGTATACCCACGGGACTACACAGCTTGTACCAAGAGACCCAGTACTTC	CASSIPTGLHSLYQETQYF
TRBV20-1	many	-	TRBJ1-5	TGCAGTGCTAGAGGTCTACAGGGAAATCAGCCCCAGCATTTT	CSARGLQGNQPQHF
TRBV19	few	-	TRBJ1-1	TGTGCCAGTATGTTCGAAGGGACCCGCGGTGAAGCTTTCTTT	CASMFEGTRGEAFF
TRBV4-3	many	-	TRBJ1-6	TGCGCCAGCAGCCAAGATGGGGAGAATTCACCCCTCCACTTT	CASSQDGENSPLHF
TRBV18	-	TRBD2	TRBJ2-1	TGTGCCAGCTCACCTTTCGGGACTAGCGGGACTGGCAATGAGCAGTTCTTC	CASSPFGTSGTGNEQFF
TRBV6-5	few	-	TRBJ2-1	TGTGCCAGCAGTTACTCTTCTAGCTCCAATGAGCAGTTCTTC	CASSYSSSSNEQFF
TRBV11-3	few	TRBD2	TRBJ2-7	TGTGCCAGCAGCCTCCACAGGGGGCTTAATAGCGGGAGGGGCCTCTTCTTCTTC	CASSLHRGLNSGRGLFFF
TRBV14	many	-	TRBJ2-7	TGTGCCAGCAGCGCCCTCTGGGCCGTCGAGCAGTACTTC	CASSALWAVEQYF
TRBV20-1	-	-	TRBJ1-6	TGCAGTGCTAGAGAGGGAGGCGGTTCACCCCTCCACTTT	CSAREGGGSPLHF
TRBV20-1	many	-	TRBJ1-3	TGCAGTGCTCCGGTCCGGGGGATGGGAAACACCATATATTTT	CSAPVRGMGNTIYF